The 7 T cell receptor beta chains reported below all come from one sample, sequenced in a study of control samples from healthy donors and cancer patients. The method was immunoSEQ multiplex PCR; TCRdb's version includes in-frame clones alone and lacks a portion of them. Among approximately 49,000 clones listed, 65% to 90% were seen once. Sequencing input: PBMCs. The receptor source for this set is a woman aged 45-59 years with lung cancer.

This clone has a single count. V gene TRBV7-3 combines with J gene TRBJ2-1; 11 positions match TRBD2. The CDR3 is made up of 14 amino acids. Germline loops: CDR1 SGHTA, CDR2 FQGTGA. Trimming cost V 2 bases and J 7 bases; bases outside gene matches: 1. The CDR3 DNA is TGTGCCAGCAGCTTAGGACTAGCGGGTAATGAGCAGTTCTTC. The encoded protein is CASSLGLAGNEQFF.

This clone occurred a few times. This sequence joins TRBV7-3 and TRBJ2-6; no clear D gene. Trimming removed 3 bases at V and 3 bases at J, with 6 bases between. This CDR3 is 14 amino acids long. Germline CDR1 SGHTA, CDR2 FQGTGA. In DNA, the CDR3 is TGTGCCAGCAGCTTGGGATATGGGGCCAACGTCCTGACTTTC. This codes for CASSLGYGANVLTF. Full variable domain (remainder filled in from reference TRBV7-3 and TRBJ2-6): GAGVSQTPSNKVTEKGKYVELRCDPISGHTALYWYRQSLGQGPEFLIYFQGTGAADDSGLPNDRFFAVRPEGSVSTLKIQRTERGDSAVYLCASSLGYGANVLTFGAGSRLTVL.

V gene TRBV6-5 combines with J gene TRBJ2-3; the D is unclear. V lost 6 bases to trimming and J lost 0 bases, with 13 bases between them. Germline assignment: CDR1 MNHEY and CDR2 SVGAGI. CDR3 length: 15 amino acids. CDR3: CASSIEGPSTDTQYF. CDR3 nucleotides: TGTGCCAGCAGCATAGAAGGTCCTAGCACAGATACGCAGTATTTT.

The chain carries TRBV7-9 and TRBJ1-1; weak D call: TRBD1 (5 bases). CDR1 SEHNR and CDR2 FQNEAQ come from the germline V gene (reference sequence). V was clipped by 5 bases and J by 2 bases, with 12 bases between them. The CDR3 spans 14 residues. Here the CDR3 reads CASSAQGGNTEAFF. The DNA of the CDR3 is TGTGCCAGCAGCGCGCAGGGTGGAAACACTGAAGCTTTCTTT.

The chain is built from TRBV7-9 and TRBJ1-6; no definite D call. Per the germline V gene, CDR1 is SEHNR and CDR2 is FQNEAQ (reference sequence). The ends were cut back, 0 bases at V and 0 bases at J, with 9 bases in the middle. CDR3 length: 17 amino acids. CDR3 loop: CASSLALASSYNSPLHF. DNA of the CDR3: TGTGCCAGCAGCTTAGCGCTCGCGAGCTCCTATAATTCACCCCTCCACTTT.

This chain joins TRBV20-1 and TRBJ1-3; no definite D call. Trimming stripped 7 bases from V and 2 bases from J, with 6 bases between. Germline-derived CDR1 and CDR2 are DFQATT and SNEGSKA (reference sequence). The CDR3 has 11 amino acids. The CDR3 protein is CSGKTGNTIYF. CDR3 sequence (DNA): TGCAGTGGAAAAACTGGAAACACCATATATTTT.

The rearrangement links TRBV7-2 to TRBJ2-1; weak D call: TRBD2 (5 bases). The length of the CDR3 is 11 residues. The germline V gene encodes CDR1 SGHTA and CDR2 FQGNSA. V was clipped by 5 bases and J by 12 bases, with 11 bases between them. CDR3 DNA sequence: TGTGCCAGCAGCGTGAATGGAGGGCAGTTCTTC. Translation: CASSVNGGQFF.